These T cell receptor beta chains were read from a single sample in a study of PD-L1 blockade in urothelial cancer. The assay was immunoSEQ multiplex PCR, and TCRdb's table has in-frame clones only and misses some. The data show roughly 120,000 clones, with about 89% seen just once and over 1.5% held by the top ten. Sample: PBMCs, taken around atezolizumab (anti-PD-L1) treatment. These receptors all come from a man between 60 and 75 years old with urothelial cancer. Each CDR3 is given with its conserved first and last residue. D genes are given only for firm matches. The size entry is marked missing in some rows and otherwise reads once, few, many or a size class.

v_gene	d_gene	len	j_gene	abundance	CDR3nt	CDR3aa
TRBV21-1	NA	15	TRBJ1-1	NA	TGTGCCAGCAGCGAAACAGGGATTCGCAACACTGAAGCTTTCTTT	CASSETGIRNTEAFF
TRBV5-6	NA	13	TRBJ1-5	few	TGTGCCAGCAGCTCCAGGGAGGAACAGCCCCAGCATTTT	CASSSREEQPQHF
TRBV7-2	TRBD1	16	TRBJ2-7	NA	TGTGCCAGCAGCTCGATCAGGGGGAATCACAACTACGAGCAGTACTTC	CASSSIRGNHNYEQYF
TRBV5-4	NA	14	TRBJ1-4	NA	TGTGCCAGCAGCTCCGGACAGCCTAATGAAAAACTGTTTTTT	CASSSGQPNEKLFF
TRBV7-6	TRBD1	16	TRBJ2-7	NA	TGTGCCAGCAGCTTAGGACCTAGGACAGGGGATTACGAGCAGTACTTC	CASSLGPRTGDYEQYF
TRBV7-2	NA	15	TRBJ2-1	NA	TGTGCCAGCAGCGCACGGACAAGGATCTACAATGAGCAGTTCTTC	CASSARTRIYNEQFF
TRBV6-5	NA	11	TRBJ1-2	NA	TGTGCCACCAGGGAGTCGGCGGGCTACACCTTC	CATRESAGYTF
TRBV27	TRBD2	10	TRBJ2-1	NA	TGTGCAGTTAGGGGACTAGGGTGGTTCTTC	CAVRGLGWFF
TRBV7-2	NA	15	TRBJ2-7	NA	TGTGCCAGCAGCTTTTCACGTGGAGGTCCCTACGAGCAGTACTTC	CASSFSRGGPYEQYF
TRBV6-1	TRBD1	14	TRBJ2-7	few	TGTGCCAGCAGAGGGACAGGGATCGGGTCCGAGCAGTACTTC	CASRGTGIGSEQYF
TRBV16	NA	14	TRBJ1-3	NA	TGTGCCAGCAGCCACGGGGTATCCGGAAACACCATATATTTT	CASSHGVSGNTIYF
TRBV19	NA	14	TRBJ1-1	NA	TGTGCCAGTAGTATGGGTCAGGGAAACACTGAAGCTTTCTTT	CASSMGQGNTEAFF
TRBV7-3	NA	14	TRBJ2-2	NA	TGTGCCAGCAGTCGGACAGAAGTTGGCGGGGAGCTGTTTTTT	CASSRTEVGGELFF
TRBV6-1	NA	13	TRBJ1-1	NA	TGTGCCGCCCAGGAACAGGGCGGAACTGAAGCTTTCTTT	CAAQEQGGTEAFF
TRBV18	TRBD1	15	TRBJ1-2	NA	TGTGCCAGCTCACCCGACAGGGGAAATAACTATGGCTACACCTTC	CASSPDRGNNYGYTF
TRBV11-2	TRBD1	15	TRBJ1-4	NA	TGTGCCAGCAGCTTTCAGACAGGGGCCAATGAAAAACTGTTTTTT	CASSFQTGANEKLFF
TRBV15	NA	14	TRBJ2-7	NA	TGTGCCACCAGCAGGGGCTCCTACATCGACGAGCAGTACTTC	CATSRGSYIDEQYF
TRBV5-4	TRBD2	15	TRBJ2-4	NA	TGTGCCAGCAGCTTGTGGGGCGGGGGTAAAAACATTCAGTACTTC	CASSLWGGGKNIQYF
TRBV18	NA	14	TRBJ2-7	NA	TGTGCCAGCTCGGTGGACACCATATCCTACGAGCAGTACTTC	CASSVDTISYEQYF
TRBV2	NA	17	TRBJ2-7	NA	TGTGCCAGCAGTACCCAGGGGGCCGGACTAGGACCCTACGAGCAGTACTTC	CASSTQGAGLGPYEQYF
TRBV10-3	NA	15	TRBJ2-7	NA	TGTGCCATCAGTCTTGCCCCCGGGACACCGTACGAGCAGTACTTC	CAISLAPGTPYEQYF
TRBV28	NA	14	TRBJ1-3	NA	TGTGCCAGCAGACTCCACGGGGGGGTTTGGTCACTATATTTT	CASRLHGGVWSLYF
TRBV5-1	TRBD1	17	TRBJ2-7	NA	TGCGCCAGCAGCCTCGGACTTAAAGGGGGCCCGGCCTACGAGCAGTACTTC	CASSLGLKGGPAYEQYF
TRBV29-1	TRBD1	14	TRBJ2-7	NA	TGCAGCGCTGAAGACGGGGACAGATTAAACGAGCAGTACTTC	CSAEDGDRLNEQYF
TRBV2	TRBD1	15	TRBJ2-5	NA	TGTGCCAGCAGTGACGCTAAGGGGACAGGGGAGACCCAGTACTTC	CASSDAKGTGETQYF
TRBV9	TRBD1	16	TRBJ2-3	NA	TGTGCCAGCAGCGTAAATTCCGGACAGGGTGTCGATACGCAGTATTTT	CASSVNSGQGVDTQYF
TRBV28	NA	14	TRBJ1-1	once	TGTGCCAGCAGGGGGCCCGGGGGGTGGACTGAAGCTTTCTTT	CASRGPGGWTEAFF
TRBV28	TRBD1	16	TRBJ2-5	NA	TGTGCCAGCGCCAAGCCGGAGACAGGGGCGAGAGAGACCCAGTACTTC	CASAKPETGARETQYF
TRBV5-1	NA	14	TRBJ2-7	NA	TGCGCCAGCAGCTGGGGGTTAGGGGGCTACGAGCAGTACTTC	CASSWGLGGYEQYF
TRBV19	TRBD1	14	TRBJ1-4	NA	TGTGCCAGTAGTATAACAGGGGTTCGAGAAAAACTGTTTTTT	CASSITGVREKLFF